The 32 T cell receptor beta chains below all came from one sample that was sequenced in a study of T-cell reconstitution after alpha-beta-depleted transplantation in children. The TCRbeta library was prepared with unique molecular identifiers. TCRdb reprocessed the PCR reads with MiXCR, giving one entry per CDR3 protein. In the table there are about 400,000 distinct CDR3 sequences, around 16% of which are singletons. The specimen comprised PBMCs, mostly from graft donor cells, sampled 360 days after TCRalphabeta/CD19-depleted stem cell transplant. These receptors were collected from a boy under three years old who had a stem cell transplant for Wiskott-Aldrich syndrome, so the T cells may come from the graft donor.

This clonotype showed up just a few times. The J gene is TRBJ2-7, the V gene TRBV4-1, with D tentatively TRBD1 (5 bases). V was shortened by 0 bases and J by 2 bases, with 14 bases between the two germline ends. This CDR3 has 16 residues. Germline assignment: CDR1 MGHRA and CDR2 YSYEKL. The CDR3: CASSQETLGRAYEQYF. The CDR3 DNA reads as TGCGCCAGCAGCCAAGAAACGTTGGGCAGGGCCTACGAGCAGTACTTC.

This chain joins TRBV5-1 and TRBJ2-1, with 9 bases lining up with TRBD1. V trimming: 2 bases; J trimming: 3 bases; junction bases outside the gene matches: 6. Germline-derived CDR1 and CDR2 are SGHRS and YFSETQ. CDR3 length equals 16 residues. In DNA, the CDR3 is TGCGCCAGCAGCTTACGGGACAGGGAAGTCTACAATGAGCAGTTCTTC. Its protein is CASSLRDREVYNEQFF.

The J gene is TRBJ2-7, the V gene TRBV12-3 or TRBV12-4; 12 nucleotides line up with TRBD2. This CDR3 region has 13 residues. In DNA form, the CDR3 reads TGTGCAAGCGGGACTAGCGGGTTCTACGAGCAGTACTTC. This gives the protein CASGTSGFYEQYF.

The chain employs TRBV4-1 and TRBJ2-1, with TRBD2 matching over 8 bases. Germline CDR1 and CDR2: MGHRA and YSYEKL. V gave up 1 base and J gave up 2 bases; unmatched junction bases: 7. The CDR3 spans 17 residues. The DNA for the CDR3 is TGCGCCAGCAGCCAAGCTTGGACTAGCAGCACCTACAATGAGCAGTTCTTC. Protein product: CASSQAWTSSTYNEQFF.

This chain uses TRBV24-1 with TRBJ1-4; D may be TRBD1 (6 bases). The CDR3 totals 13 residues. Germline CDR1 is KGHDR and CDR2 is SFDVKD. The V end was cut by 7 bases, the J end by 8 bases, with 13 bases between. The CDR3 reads CATSDGQLEKLFF. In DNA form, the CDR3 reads TGTGCCACCAGCGATGGACAGCTCGAAAAACTGTTTTTT.

The CDR3 nucleotides read TGTGCCAGCAGCCATCCCTGGAACACAGCGACCCAGTACTTC. Translated: CASSHPWNTATQYF. This chain connects TRBV14 to TRBJ2-5; D remains unclear. The V gene lost 3 bases and the J gene lost 7 bases, with 15 bases spanning the gap. Germline V gene sequence: CDR1 SGHDN, CDR2 FVKESK. CDR3 length: 14 residues.

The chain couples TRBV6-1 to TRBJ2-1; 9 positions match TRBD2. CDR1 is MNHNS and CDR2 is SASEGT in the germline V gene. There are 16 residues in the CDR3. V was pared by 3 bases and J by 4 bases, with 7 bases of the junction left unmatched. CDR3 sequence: CASSDAWREGYNEQFF. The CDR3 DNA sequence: TGTGCCAGCAGTGACGCTTGGCGGGAGGGATACAATGAGCAGTTCTTC.

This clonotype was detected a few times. The CDR3 is CSASEGGNSPLHF. DNA of the CDR3: TGCAGTGCTAGTGAGGGGGGTAATTCACCCCTCCACTTT. The V call is TRBV20-1, the J call TRBJ1-6; possibly TRBD1 for D (6 bases). V was clipped by 3 bases and J by 6 bases, with 9 bases between them. The CDR3 is 13 amino acids. Per the germline V gene, CDR1 is DFQATT and CDR2 is SNEGSKA (reference sequence).

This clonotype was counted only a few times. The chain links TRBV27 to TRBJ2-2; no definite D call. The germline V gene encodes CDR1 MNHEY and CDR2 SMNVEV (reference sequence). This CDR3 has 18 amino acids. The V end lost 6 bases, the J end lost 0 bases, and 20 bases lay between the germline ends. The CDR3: CASSAYPPTDTNTGELFF. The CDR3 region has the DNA TGTGCCAGCAGCGCCTACCCCCCCACAGACACGAACACCGGGGAGCTGTTTTTT.

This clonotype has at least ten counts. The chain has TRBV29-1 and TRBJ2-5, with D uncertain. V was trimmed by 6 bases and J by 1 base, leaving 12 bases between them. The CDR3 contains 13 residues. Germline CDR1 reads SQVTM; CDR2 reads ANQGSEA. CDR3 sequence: CSVGRKVQETQYF. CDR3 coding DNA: TGCAGCGTAGGACGGAAGGTCCAAGAGACCCAGTACTTC.

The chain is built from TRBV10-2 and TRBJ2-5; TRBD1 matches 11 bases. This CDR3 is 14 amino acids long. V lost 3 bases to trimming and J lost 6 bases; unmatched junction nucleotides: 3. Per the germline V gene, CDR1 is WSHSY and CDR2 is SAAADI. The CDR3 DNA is TGCGCCAGCAGTGAAGGACAGGGGGCGCAGACCCAGTACTTC. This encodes CASSEGQGAQTQYF.

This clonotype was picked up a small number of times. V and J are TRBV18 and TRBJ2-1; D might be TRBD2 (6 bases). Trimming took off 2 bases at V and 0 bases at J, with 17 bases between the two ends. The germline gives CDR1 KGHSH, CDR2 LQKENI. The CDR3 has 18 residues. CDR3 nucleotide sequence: TGTGCCAGCTCACCAAAGGCGGTAGCGGTGAGCTCCTACAATGAGCAGTTCTTC. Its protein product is CASSPKAVAVSSYNEQFF.

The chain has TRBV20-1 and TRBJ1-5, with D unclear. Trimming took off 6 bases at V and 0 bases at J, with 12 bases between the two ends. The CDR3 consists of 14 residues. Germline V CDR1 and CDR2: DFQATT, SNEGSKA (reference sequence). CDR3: CSAPISGSNQPQHF. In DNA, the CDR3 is TGCAGTGCGCCAATCTCGGGTAGCAATCAGCCCCAGCATTTT.

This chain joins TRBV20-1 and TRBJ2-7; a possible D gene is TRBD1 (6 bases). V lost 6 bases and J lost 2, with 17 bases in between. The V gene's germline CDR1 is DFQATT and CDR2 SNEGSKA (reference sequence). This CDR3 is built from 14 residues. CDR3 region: CSALLDSMAYEQYF. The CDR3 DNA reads TGCAGTGCCCTCTTGGACAGCATGGCCTACGAGCAGTACTTC.

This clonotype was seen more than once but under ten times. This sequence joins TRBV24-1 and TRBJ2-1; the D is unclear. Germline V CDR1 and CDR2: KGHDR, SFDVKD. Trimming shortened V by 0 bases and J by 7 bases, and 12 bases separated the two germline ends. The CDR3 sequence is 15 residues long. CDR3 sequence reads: CATSDLGLQGNEQFF. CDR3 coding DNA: TGTGCCACCAGTGATTTGGGCTTACAAGGGAATGAGCAGTTCTTC.

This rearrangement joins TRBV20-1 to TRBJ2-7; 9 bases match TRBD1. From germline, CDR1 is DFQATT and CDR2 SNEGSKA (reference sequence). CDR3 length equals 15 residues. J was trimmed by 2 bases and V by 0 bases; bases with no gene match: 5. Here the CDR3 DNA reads TGCAGTGCTAGAGATGTAGGGACAGGGACCTACGAGCAGTACTTC. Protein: CSARDVGTGTYEQYF.

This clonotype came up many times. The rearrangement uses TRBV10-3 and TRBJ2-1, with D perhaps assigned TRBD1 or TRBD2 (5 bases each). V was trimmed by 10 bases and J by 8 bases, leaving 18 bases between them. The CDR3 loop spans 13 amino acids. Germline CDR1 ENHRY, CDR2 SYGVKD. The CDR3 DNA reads TGTGCCAGCGTCCGGGGCACGTTCGATGAGCAGTTCTTC. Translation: CASVRGTFDEQFF.

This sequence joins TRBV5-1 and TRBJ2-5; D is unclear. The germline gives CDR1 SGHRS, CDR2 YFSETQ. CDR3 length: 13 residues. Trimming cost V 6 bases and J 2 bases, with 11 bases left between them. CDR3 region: CASKGQVQETQYF. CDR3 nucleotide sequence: TGCGCCAGCAAAGGTCAGGTTCAAGAGACCCAGTACTTC.

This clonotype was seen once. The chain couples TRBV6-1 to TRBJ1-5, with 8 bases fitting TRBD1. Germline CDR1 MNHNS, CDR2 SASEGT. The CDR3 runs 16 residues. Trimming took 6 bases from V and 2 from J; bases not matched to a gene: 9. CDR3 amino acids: CASRPTRGLGNQPQHF. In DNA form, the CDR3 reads TGTGCCAGCAGGCCGACCAGGGGGCTGGGCAATCAGCCCCAGCATTTT.

This chain's CDR3 is CASSFTLLETQYF. The CDR3 coding sequence is TGTGCCAGCAGTTTTACCCTGTTAGAGACCCAGTACTTC. This sequence joins TRBV12-3 or TRBV12-4 and TRBJ2-5; D remains ambiguous. The germline V and J ends were trimmed by 3 bases and 4 bases, with 9 bases remaining between them. This CDR3 is 13 amino acids long.

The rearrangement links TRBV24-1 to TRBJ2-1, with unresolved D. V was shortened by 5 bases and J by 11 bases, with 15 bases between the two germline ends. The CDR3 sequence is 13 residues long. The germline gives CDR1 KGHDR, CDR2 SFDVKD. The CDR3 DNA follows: TGTGCCACCAGTGCCCCCGGGTCTGTCCAGCAGTTCTTC. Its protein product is CATSAPGSVQQFF.

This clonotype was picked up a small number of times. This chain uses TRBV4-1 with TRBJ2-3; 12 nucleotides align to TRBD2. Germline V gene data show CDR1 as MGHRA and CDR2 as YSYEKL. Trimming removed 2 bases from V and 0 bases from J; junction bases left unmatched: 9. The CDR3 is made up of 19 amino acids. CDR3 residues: CASSQRRTSGALSTDTQYF. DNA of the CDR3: TGCGCCAGCAGCCAACGTAGGACTAGCGGGGCCCTTAGCACAGATACGCAGTATTTT.

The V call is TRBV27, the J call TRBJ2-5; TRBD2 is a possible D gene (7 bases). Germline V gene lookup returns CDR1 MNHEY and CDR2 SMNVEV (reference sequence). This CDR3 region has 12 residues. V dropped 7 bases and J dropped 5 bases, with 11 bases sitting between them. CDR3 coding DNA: TGTGCCAGCAAGGGGGGAGGGGAGACCCAGTACTTC. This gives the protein CASKGGGETQYF.

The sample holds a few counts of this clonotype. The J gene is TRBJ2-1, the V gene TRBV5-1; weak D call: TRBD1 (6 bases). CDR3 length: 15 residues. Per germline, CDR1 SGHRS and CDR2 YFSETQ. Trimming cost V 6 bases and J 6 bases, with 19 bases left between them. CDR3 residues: CASNSYRAFGNEQFF. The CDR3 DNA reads TGCGCCAGCAACTCCTACAGGGCCTTTGGCAATGAGCAGTTCTTC.

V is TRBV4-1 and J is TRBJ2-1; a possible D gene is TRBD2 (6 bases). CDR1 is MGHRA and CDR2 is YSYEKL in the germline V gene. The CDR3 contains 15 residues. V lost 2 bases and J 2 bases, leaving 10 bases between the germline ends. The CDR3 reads CASSQLGLPYNEQFF. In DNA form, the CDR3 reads TGCGCCAGCAGCCAACTGGGACTGCCCTACAATGAGCAGTTCTTC.

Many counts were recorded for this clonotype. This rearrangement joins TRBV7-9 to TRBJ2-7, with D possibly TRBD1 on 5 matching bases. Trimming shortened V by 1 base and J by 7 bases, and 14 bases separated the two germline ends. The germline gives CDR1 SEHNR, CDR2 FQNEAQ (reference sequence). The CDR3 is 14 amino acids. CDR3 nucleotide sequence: TGTGCCAGCAGCTTAGTGGGGCCATTTACGGAGCAGTACTTC. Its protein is CASSLVGPFTEQYF.

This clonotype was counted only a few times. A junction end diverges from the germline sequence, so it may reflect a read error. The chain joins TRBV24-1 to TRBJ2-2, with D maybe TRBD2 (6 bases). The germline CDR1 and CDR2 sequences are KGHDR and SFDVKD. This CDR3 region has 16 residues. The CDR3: CATSDPEGTGTGEVFF. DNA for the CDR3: TGTGCCACCAGTGACCCCGAAGGGACGGGGACCGGGGAGGTGTTTTTT.

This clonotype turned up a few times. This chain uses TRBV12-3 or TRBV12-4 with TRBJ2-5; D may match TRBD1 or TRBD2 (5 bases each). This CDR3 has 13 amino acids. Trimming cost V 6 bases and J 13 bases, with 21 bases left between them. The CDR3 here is CASSAGTTKRWYF. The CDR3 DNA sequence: TGTGCCAGCAGCGCCGGGACCACTAAACGATGGTACTTC.

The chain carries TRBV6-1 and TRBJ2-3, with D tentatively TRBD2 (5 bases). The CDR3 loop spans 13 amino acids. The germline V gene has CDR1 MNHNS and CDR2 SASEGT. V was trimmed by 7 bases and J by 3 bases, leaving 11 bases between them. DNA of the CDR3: TGTGCCAGCAACTTTCCGGGGACAGATACGCAGTATTTT. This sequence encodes CASNFPGTDTQYF.

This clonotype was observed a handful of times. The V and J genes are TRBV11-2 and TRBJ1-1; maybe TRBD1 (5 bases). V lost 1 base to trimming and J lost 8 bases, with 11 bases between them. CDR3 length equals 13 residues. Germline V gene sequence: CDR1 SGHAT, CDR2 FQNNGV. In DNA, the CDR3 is TGTGCCAGCAGCTTAGGGGCAGGGCCGGAAGCTTTCTTT. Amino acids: CASSLGAGPEAFF. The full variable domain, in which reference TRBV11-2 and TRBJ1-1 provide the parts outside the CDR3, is EAGVAQSPRYKIIEKRQSVAFWCNPISGHATLYWYQQILGQGPKLLIQFQNNGVVDDSQLPKDRFSAERLKGVDSTLKIQPAKLEDSAVYLCASSLGAGPEAFFGQGTRLTVV.

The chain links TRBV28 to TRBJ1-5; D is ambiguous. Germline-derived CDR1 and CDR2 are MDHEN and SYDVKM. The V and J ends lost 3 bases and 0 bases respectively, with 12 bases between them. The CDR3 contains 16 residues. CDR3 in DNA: TGTGCCAGCAGTTTTTTGGGCCAATATAGCAATCAGCCCCAGCATTTT. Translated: CASSFLGQYSNQPQHF.

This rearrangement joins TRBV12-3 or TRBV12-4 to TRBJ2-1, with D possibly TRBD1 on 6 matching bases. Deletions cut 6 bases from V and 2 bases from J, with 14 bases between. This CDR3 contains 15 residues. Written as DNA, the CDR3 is TGTGCCAGCAGCCCAACAGGGATTGCCTACAATGAGCAGTTCTTC. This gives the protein CASSPTGIAYNEQFF.